These 5 T cell receptor beta chains share one sample of origin, sequenced in a study of control samples from healthy donors and cancer patients. The repertoire was sequenced with immunoSEQ multiplex PCR; TCRdb's copy has only in-frame clones and lacks some. Of 100,000 to 150,000 clones detected, around nine tenths appear once; the ten largest clones hold about 8.7%. The sample consisted of blood. The receptor source for this set is a middle-aged man in good health.

The J gene is TRBJ2-7, the V gene TRBV3-1 (or the pseudogene TRBV3-2), with 9 bases lining up with TRBD2. The CDR3 spans 16 residues. V shed 1 base, J shed 0 bases, and the junction held 4 bases outside the gene matches. Looked up from germline, CDR1 is LGHDT and CDR2 is YNNKEL (reference sequence). CDR3 DNA sequence: TGTGCCAGCAGCCAAGGGGCGGGGGGGGCCTCCTACGAGCAGTACTTC. Translated: CASSQGAGGASYEQYF.

The rearrangement uses TRBV4-3 and TRBJ1-4; D is unresolved. From germline, CDR1 is LGHNA and CDR2 YSLEER. This CDR3 is built from 16 residues. Trimming left V 0 bases short and J 3 bases short, with 11 bases between. The CDR3 coding sequence is TGCGCCAGCAGCCAAGATCGCAGGACTTCTAATGAAAAACTGTTTTTT. Residues: CASSQDRRTSNEKLFF.

The rearrangement uses TRBV6-1 and TRBJ1-2; D is unresolved. Deletions cut 2 bases from V and 1 base from J, with 8 bases between. Germline V gene lookup returns CDR1 MNHNS and CDR2 SASEGT. The CDR3 is 14 amino acids. CDR3 DNA: TGTGCCAGCAGTGAAAGCTGGGGTAACTATGGCTACACCTTC. Encoded protein: CASSESWGNYGYTF.

This chain connects TRBV10-3 to TRBJ2-5, with a weak D call TRBD2 (5 bases). CDR1 and CDR2 from the germline V gene are ENHRY and SYGVKD. V was pared by 3 bases and J by 2 bases, with 10 bases between. The CDR3 is 14 residues long. CDR3 sequence reads: CAISDLRGQETQYF. The CDR3 DNA sequence: TGTGCCATCAGTGATTTACGGGGTCAAGAGACCCAGTACTTC.

The chain is built from TRBV30 and TRBJ2-2; D possibly corresponds to TRBD1 (6 bases). V was cut by 0 bases and J by 4 bases, with 9 bases left in between. This CDR3 is 14 amino acids long. Per the germline V gene, CDR1 is GTSNPN and CDR2 is SVGIG (reference sequence). CDR3: CAWSVVGGTGELFF. CDR3 nucleotides: TGTGCCTGGAGTGTGGTAGGGGGCACCGGGGAGCTGTTTTTT.